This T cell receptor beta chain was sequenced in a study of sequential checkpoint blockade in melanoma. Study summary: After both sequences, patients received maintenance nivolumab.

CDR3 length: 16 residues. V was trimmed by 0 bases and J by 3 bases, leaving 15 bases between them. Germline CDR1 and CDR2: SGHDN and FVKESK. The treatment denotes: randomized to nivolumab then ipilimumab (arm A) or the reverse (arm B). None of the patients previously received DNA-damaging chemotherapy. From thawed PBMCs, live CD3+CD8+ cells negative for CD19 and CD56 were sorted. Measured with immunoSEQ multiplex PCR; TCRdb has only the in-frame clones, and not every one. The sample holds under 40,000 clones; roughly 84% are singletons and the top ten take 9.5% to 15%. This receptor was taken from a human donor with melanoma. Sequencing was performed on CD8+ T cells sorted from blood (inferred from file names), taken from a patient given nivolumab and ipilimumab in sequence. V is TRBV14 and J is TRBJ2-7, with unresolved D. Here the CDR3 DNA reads TGTGCCAGCAGCCAAGATTCAGACTTCCCATTCTACGAGCAGTACTTC. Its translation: CASSQDSDFPFYEQYF. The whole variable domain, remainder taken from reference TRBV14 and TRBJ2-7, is EAGVTQFPSHSVIEKGQTVTLRCDPISGHDNLYWYRRVMGKEIKFLLHFVKESKQDESGMPNNRFLAERTGGTYSTLKVQPAELEDSGVYFCASSQDSDFPFYEQYFGPGTRLTVT.